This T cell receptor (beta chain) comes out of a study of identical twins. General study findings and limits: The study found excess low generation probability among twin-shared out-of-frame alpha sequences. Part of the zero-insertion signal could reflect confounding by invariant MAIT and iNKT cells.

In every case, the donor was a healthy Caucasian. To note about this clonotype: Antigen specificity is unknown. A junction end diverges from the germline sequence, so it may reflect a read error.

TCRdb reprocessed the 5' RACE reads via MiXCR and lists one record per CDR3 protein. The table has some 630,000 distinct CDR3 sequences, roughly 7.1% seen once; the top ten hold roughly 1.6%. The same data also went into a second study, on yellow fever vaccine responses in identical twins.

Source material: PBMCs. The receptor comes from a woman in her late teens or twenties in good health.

CDR3 loop: CSSTNGQGKFF. As DNA, the CDR3 is TGTTCCAGCACAAACGGACAGGGGAAGTTCTTC. V and J are TRBV6-5 and TRBJ2-1, with 9 bases identical to TRBD1. This CDR3 contains 11 residues. Per germline, CDR1 MNHEY and CDR2 SVGAGI.